What follows are 32 T cell receptor beta chains derived from one specimen sequenced in a study of blood T cell repertoires in COVID-19. Assay: immunoSEQ multiplex PCR; the TCRdb copy retains only in-frame clones and omits some. This table has nearly 350,000 clones, around 80% appearing once. The sequenced sample consisted of peripheral blood. The origin of the receptors is a man younger than 45 with active or convalescent COVID-19.

V usage is TRBV10-3 and J usage is TRBJ1-6, with 8 bases lining up with TRBD1. After removal of 3 bases from V and 6 bases from J, the junction contained 10 bases not matched to a gene. The V gene's germline CDR1 is ENHRY and CDR2 SYGVKD. This CDR3 has 17 amino acids. CDR3 region: CAISEIDRGDANSPLHF. Written as DNA, the CDR3 is TGTGCCATCAGTGAAATCGACAGGGGTGATGCTAATTCACCCCTCCACTTT.

J is TRBJ1-4 and V is TRBV25-1; perhaps TRBD1 as D (5 bases). V was trimmed by 0 bases and J by 0 bases, leaving 11 bases between them. CDR1 is MGHDK, CDR2 SYGVNS, per germline. The CDR3 totals 17 residues. CDR3 nucleotide sequence: TGTGCCAGCAGTGAATATAGGGGAACGGCAACTAATGAAAAACTGTTTTTT. Translation: CASSEYRGTATNEKLFF.

Only one count was recorded for this clone. V and J are TRBV19 and TRBJ1-2, with TRBD1 as a possible D gene (6 bases). The germline V gene encodes CDR1 LNHDA and CDR2 SQIVND (reference sequence). CDR3 size: 13 residues. V was cut by 6 bases and J by 6 bases, with 14 bases left in between. The CDR3 coding sequence is TGTGCCAGTAGGCCACAGGGAAGGGATGGCTACACCTTC. Encoded protein: CASRPQGRDGYTF.

DNA of the CDR3: TGTGCCAGCAGCGTAGGAAGCGGGAGGGCCACTGAGCAGTTCTTC. It specifies CASSVGSGRATEQFF. V and J are TRBV9 and TRBJ2-1; 10 bases agree with TRBD2. Germline loops: CDR1 SGDLS, CDR2 YYNGEE. Trimming cost V 0 bases and J 9 bases; bases outside gene matches: 6. The CDR3 consists of 15 residues.

This chain links TRBV19 with TRBJ1-6, with TRBD1 identical over 8 bases. J gave up 4 bases and V 4 bases, and 0 bases lay outside the gene matches. Germline V lookup: CDR1 LNHDA, CDR2 SQIVND (reference sequence). The CDR3 covers 14 residues. CDR3: CASSRQGYNSPLHF. CDR3 sequence (DNA): TGTGCCAGTAGTAGACAGGGGTATAATTCACCCCTCCACTTT.

The gene calls are TRBV7-2 and TRBJ1-4, with D tentatively TRBD1 (5 bases). CDR1 SGHTA and CDR2 FQGNSA come from the germline V gene. Trimming cost V 0 bases and J 13 bases, with 15 bases left between them. The CDR3 contains 14 residues. The CDR3 here is CASSLAAGGSRLFF. CDR3 DNA: TGTGCCAGCAGCTTAGCCGCGGGGGGGTCGCGACTGTTTTTT.

The V gene is TRBV5-1, the J gene TRBJ2-3; 7 nucleotides align to TRBD1. CDR3 length: 16 residues. The V gene end was trimmed by 5 bases and the J gene end by 7 bases; junction bases not matched to a gene: 16. Germline assignment: CDR1 SGHRS and CDR2 YFSETQ. The DNA of the CDR3 is TGCGCCAGCAGGGAAGCCAGGACAGGAGTCTTTTATACGCAGTATTTT. Translated: CASREARTGVFYTQYF.

The chain links TRBV3-1 (or the pseudogene TRBV3-2) to TRBJ1-5; D perhaps matches TRBD1 (6 bases). With 3 bases removed from V and 3 bases from J, the gap between germline ends came to 9 bases. CDR3 length: 14 amino acids. Germline values: CDR1 LGHDT, CDR2 YNNKEL (reference sequence). The CDR3 is CASSQDRNNQPQHF. DNA for the CDR3: TGTGCCAGCAGCCAGGACAGAAACAATCAGCCCCAGCATTTT.

This clone is medium-sized (0.01 to 0.1%) by share. J is TRBJ2-7 and V is TRBV14, with D unresolved. CDR1 is SGHDN and CDR2 is FVKESK in the germline V gene. This CDR3 contains 11 residues. V lost 4 bases and J 6 bases, leaving 7 bases between the germline ends. The CDR3 sequence is CASSPLVEQYF. CDR3 sequence (DNA): TGTGCCAGCAGCCCCCTTGTCGAGCAGTACTTC.

The chain recombines TRBV30 with TRBJ1-2; tentatively, D is TRBD1 (5 bases). The CDR3 sequence is 13 residues long. V dropped 1 base and J dropped 5 bases, with 11 bases sitting between them. Germline loops: CDR1 GTSNPN, CDR2 SVGIG (reference sequence). CDR3 nucleotide sequence: TGTGCCTGGAGTGAGCTCCGGGGGTATGGCTACACCTTC. Protein sequence: CAWSELRGYGYTF.

V is TRBV12-3 or TRBV12-4 and J is TRBJ2-5; TRBD1 is a possible D gene (5 bases). The V end was cut by 3 bases, the J end by 3 bases, with 8 bases between. The CDR3 is 13 amino acids. The CDR3 protein is CASSLTVEETQYF. The CDR3 DNA reads TGTGCCAGCAGTTTGACAGTCGAAGAGACCCAGTACTTC.

About this clone: Other DNA sequences in this specimen translate into the identical CDR3. This chain uses TRBV7-3 with TRBJ2-3; 12 bases are a match to TRBD2. Germline V gene sequence: CDR1 SGHTA, CDR2 FQGTGA. The CDR3 has 16 residues. With 5 bases clipped from V and 0 bases from J, the junction kept 3 bases outside the gene matches. CDR3 in DNA: TGTGCCAGCAGCCGGACTAGCGGGGCTAGCACAGATACGCAGTATTTT. Protein: CASSRTSGASTDTQYF.

This clone was seen a handful of times. The chain joins TRBV7-4 to TRBJ2-7; no clear D. Germline V CDR1 and CDR2: SGHVT, SQSDAQ. V was pared by 8 bases and J by 1 base, with 6 bases between. The CDR3 has 11 amino acids. Here the CDR3 DNA reads TGTGCCAGCCCCTATTCCTACGAGCAGTACTTC. Residues: CASPYSYEQYF. Complete variable domain (other parts from reference TRBV7-4 and TRBJ2-7): GAGVSQSPRYKVAKRGRDVALRCDSISGHVTLYWYRQTLGQGSEVLTYSQSDAQRDKSGRPSGRFSAERPERSVSTLKIQRTEQGDSAVYLCASPYSYEQYFGPGTRLTVT.

On this clone: Mismatch with germline at one junction end may stem from a read error. The CDR3 DNA reads TGCGCCAGCAGTTTGGACAGGGGCTTCTATGGCTACACCTTC. Translation gives CASSLDRGFYGYTF. This sequence joins TRBV5-1 and TRBJ1-2; 9 bases agree with TRBD1. CDR1 SGHRS and CDR2 YFSETQ come from the germline V gene. The CDR3 has 14 residues.

J is TRBJ2-1 and V is TRBV19; 7 bases are shared with TRBD1. J gave up 14 bases and V 4 bases, and 8 bases lay outside the gene matches. The CDR3 contains 12 residues. Per germline, CDR1 LNHDA and CDR2 SQIVND (reference sequence). The CDR3 sequence: CASSTPTGRKFF. The CDR3 nucleotides are TGTGCCAGTAGTACCCCGACAGGGCGTAAGTTCTTC.

This sequence joins TRBV14 and TRBJ1-4; 10 nucleotides line up with TRBD1. J lost 8 bases, V lost 4 bases, and 4 bases had no gene match. CDR3 size: 14 residues. The germline CDR1 and CDR2 sequences are SGHDN and FVKESK. Written as DNA, the CDR3 is TGTGCCAGCAGCCCAGACAGGGGGCTCGAAAAACTGTTTTTT. It yields the protein CASSPDRGLEKLFF.

The rearrangement uses TRBV5-6 and TRBJ1-1; 8 nucleotides line up with TRBD1. Germline V gene data show CDR1 as SGHDT and CDR2 as YYEEEE. Trimming removed 3 bases from V and 5 bases from J; junction bases left unmatched: 15. The CDR3 length is 17 residues. CDR3 sequence (DNA): TGTGCCAGCAGCTCGACAGGGGCTATTCCCCTGGGGACTGAAGCTTTCTTT. Translating gives CASSSTGAIPLGTEAFF.

V and J are TRBV3-1 (or the pseudogene TRBV3-2) and TRBJ2-1; 10 nucleotides align to TRBD2. The CDR3 is made up of 16 amino acids. Per germline, CDR1 LGHDT and CDR2 YNNKEL (reference sequence). After removal of 4 bases from V and 3 bases from J, the junction contained 6 bases not matched to a gene. The CDR3 DNA reads TGTGCCAGCAGCCCCCGGTTAGCGGGAGGCTACAATGAGCAGTTCTTC. Protein: CASSPRLAGGYNEQFF.

The gene calls are TRBV7-8 and TRBJ2-7; D ambiguous. The CDR3 length is 15 residues. Germline CDR1 is SGHVS and CDR2 is FQNEAQ. Trimming left V 5 bases short and J 7 bases short, with 21 bases between. The CDR3: CASSPLGGTPLEQYF. The CDR3 DNA reads TGTGCCAGCAGCCCCCTCGGCGGAACCCCCCTTGAGCAGTACTTC.

The table lists this clone with a count of one. This sequence joins TRBV4-1 and TRBJ1-2; 10 nucleotides match TRBD1. Germline V lookup: CDR1 MGHRA, CDR2 YSYEKL. J gave up 5 bases and V 2 bases, and 5 bases lay outside the gene matches. The CDR3 runs 15 residues. The CDR3 bases are TGCGCCAGCAGCCAATTGGGGACAGGGGATTATGGCTACACCTTC. Residues: CASSQLGTGDYGYTF.

V and J are TRBV7-6 and TRBJ1-5, with 7 bases matching TRBD1. J lost 0 bases, V lost 3 bases, and 11 bases had no gene match. The CDR3 loop spans 18 amino acids. Germline V gene lookup returns CDR1 SGHVS and CDR2 FNYEAQ. CDR3: CASSLERQGSYSNQPQHF. CDR3 DNA sequence: TGTGCCAGCAGCTTGGAAAGACAGGGATCTTATAGCAATCAGCCCCAGCATTTT.

This chain connects TRBV29-1 to TRBJ1-2; 7 nucleotides align to TRBD1. Looked up from germline, CDR1 is SQVTM and CDR2 is ANQGSEA. This CDR3 spans 13 amino acids. The V and J ends lost 5 bases and 3 bases, in that order; junction bases with no gene match: 6. As DNA, the CDR3 is TGCAGCGTTATTACCGGGACAGACTATGGCTACACCTTC. Residues: CSVITGTDYGYTF.

The chain links TRBV20-1 to TRBJ1-1; D is uncertain. The V and J ends lost 3 bases and 1 base respectively, with 9 bases between them. In germline, CDR1 is DFQATT, CDR2 SNEGSKA (reference sequence). CDR3 length: 13 amino acids. In DNA, the CDR3 is TGCAGTGCTAGTACTCTCTCGAACACTGAAGCTTTCTTT. Its protein is CSASTLSNTEAFF.

The V and J genes are TRBV18 and TRBJ1-2; possible D gene TRBD1, 6 bases. The ends were cut back, 5 bases at V and 1 base at J, with 17 bases in the middle. Per the germline V gene, CDR1 is KGHSH and CDR2 is LQKENI. CDR3 size: 16 residues. In nucleotides, the CDR3 is TGTGCCAGCTCAGCGCCTCTGACAGGAGATAACTATGGCTACACCTTC. This encodes CASSAPLTGDNYGYTF.

As for this clone: Other DNA sequences in the sample encode the same CDR3. The gene calls are TRBV18 and TRBJ1-2; no clear D gene. V shed 3 bases and J shed 3 bases, with 8 bases lying between them. Germline CDR1 and CDR2: KGHSH and LQKENI. The CDR3 loop spans 13 amino acids. The CDR3 here is CASSPSRDYGYTF. CDR3 bases: TGTGCCAGCTCACCGTCCCGGGACTATGGCTACACCTTC. Full variable domain (remainder filled in from reference TRBV18 and TRBJ1-2): NAGVMQNPRHLVRRRGQEARLRCSPMKGHSHVYWYRQLPEEGLKFMVYLQKENIIDESGMPKERFSAEFPKEGPSILRIQQVVRGDSAAYFCASSPSRDYGYTFGSGTRLTVV.

This rearrangement joins TRBV4-1 to TRBJ2-7, with 12 positions matching TRBD2. The V and J ends lost 0 bases and 4 bases, in that order; junction bases with no gene match: 7. The germline V gene has CDR1 MGHRA and CDR2 YSYEKL. CDR3 length: 17 amino acids. In DNA form, the CDR3 reads TGCGCCAGCAGCCAAGATATTCTAGCGGGAGGGCAGTACGAGCAGTACTTC. Protein: CASSQDILAGGQYEQYF.

The chain has TRBV4-3 and TRBJ1-5, with D tentatively TRBD1 (5 bases). The V and J ends lost 1 base and 5 bases respectively, with 12 bases between them. Germline CDR1 LGHNA, CDR2 YSLEER. This CDR3 comprises 15 residues. The DNA of the CDR3 is TGCGCCAGCAGCCAAGGGGTACAGGCCCATCAGCCCCAGCATTTT. It yields the protein CASSQGVQAHQPQHF.

The rearrangement uses TRBV7-9 and TRBJ2-5; no definite D call. The V end was cut by 1 base, the J end by 5 bases, with 14 bases between. This CDR3 contains 15 residues. Germline lookup yields CDR1 SEHNR and CDR2 FQNEAQ (reference sequence). CDR3 DNA sequence: TGTGCCAGCAGCTTAGAGAGGCTAGGCCTGGAGACCCAGTACTTC. Translation: CASSLERLGLETQYF.

The genes are TRBV19 and TRBJ2-1; 11 nucleotides match TRBD2. The CDR3 loop spans 16 amino acids. Trimming at V came to 1 base and at J to 5 bases, leaving 4 bases not matched to a gene. Germline V gene lookup returns CDR1 LNHDA and CDR2 SQIVND (reference sequence). The CDR3 is CASSIVAGGPHNEQFF. CDR3 bases: TGTGCCAGTAGTATAGTAGCGGGAGGGCCCCACAATGAGCAGTTCTTC. The full variable domain, its missing parts supplied by reference TRBV19 and TRBJ2-1, is DGGITQSPKYLFRKEGQNVTLSCEQNLNHDAMYWYRQDPGQGLRLIYYSQIVNDFQKGDIAEGYSVSREKKESFPLTVTSAQKNPTAFYLCASSIVAGGPHNEQFFGPGTRLTVL.

This chain uses TRBV5-1 with TRBJ1-5, with D perhaps TRBD1 (5 bases). V dropped 4 bases and J dropped 4 bases, with 12 bases sitting between them. CDR3 length: 14 residues. Germline loops: CDR1 SGHRS, CDR2 YFSETQ. The CDR3 region is CASSPTGGNQPQHF. In nucleotides, the CDR3 is TGCGCCAGCAGCCCCACGGGGGGGAATCAGCCCCAGCATTTT. The full variable domain, rest sourced from reference TRBV5-1 and TRBJ1-5, is KAGVTQTPRYLIKTRGQQVTLSCSPISGHRSVSWYQQTPGQGLQFLFEYFSETQRNKGNFPGRFSGRQFSNSRSEMNVSTLELGDSALYLCASSPTGGNQPQHFGDGTRLSIL.

The CDR3 nucleotides are TGTGCCAGCAGCGTAAACAACGGCTACACCTTC. Protein product: CASSVNNGYTF. The rearrangement links TRBV9 to TRBJ1-2; no firm D call. Germline values: CDR1 SGDLS, CDR2 YYNGEE. CDR3 length: 11 amino acids. V lost 1 base and J 8 bases, leaving 6 bases between the germline ends.

This chain uses TRBV19 with TRBJ1-1, with D tentatively TRBD1 (6 bases). Looked up from germline, CDR1 is LNHDA and CDR2 is SQIVND (reference sequence). V dropped 5 bases and J dropped 9 bases, with 16 bases sitting between them. CDR3 length: 13 amino acids. The CDR3 DNA sequence: TGTGCCAGTAGTCTTCCAGGGGAGGGTAAAGCTTTCTTT. It encodes CASSLPGEGKAFF. Supplemented by reference TRBV19 and TRBJ1-1, the full variable domain reads DGGITQSPKYLFRKEGQNVTLSCEQNLNHDAMYWYRQDPGQGLRLIYYSQIVNDFQKGDIAEGYSVSREKKESFPLTVTSAQKNPTAFYLCASSLPGEGKAFFGQGTRLTVV.